The 18 T cell receptor beta chains reported below all come from one sample, sequenced in a study of molecular identifiers for immune sequencing clone quantification. In TCRdb, the PCR reads were re-called with MiXCR into one record per CDR3 protein. This table has about 500,000 distinct CDR3 sequences, around 25% appearing once. The sample comprised naive CD8+ T cells from blood, with Jurkat cell RNA spiked in. Indicated subset: FACS-sorted CD8+CD4-CCR7+CD45RA+ naive T cells. The source of these receptors is a human donor in good health. Some libraries in this study had Jurkat cell RNA spiked in.

Notes on this clonotype: An end of the junction does not agree with germline; a read error may underlie this. The chain recombines TRBV14 with TRBJ1-3; D not resolved. In germline, CDR1 is SGHDN, CDR2 FVKESK. The CDR3 is 13 residues long. The CDR3 loop reads CANSPTAGNTIYF. The CDR3 nucleotides are TGTGCCAACAGCCCCACCGCGGGAAACACCATATATTTT.

This sequence joins TRBV19 and TRBJ2-7; D is uncertain. Trimming left V 3 bases short and J 3 bases short, with 9 bases between. This CDR3 is built from 13 residues. From germline, CDR1 is LNHDA and CDR2 SQIVND (reference sequence). CDR3 bases: TGTGCCAGTAGTATGTCCCTTCGCTACGAGCAGTACTTC. Amino acids: CASSMSLRYEQYF.

The chain recombines TRBV5-6 with TRBJ1-4; D perhaps matches TRBD1 (6 bases). Germline lookup yields CDR1 SGHDT and CDR2 YYEEEE. Trimming stripped 4 bases from V and 8 bases from J, with 15 bases between. This CDR3 is 14 amino acids long. The chain's CDR3 is CASSQTGFGEKLFF. The CDR3 coding sequence is TGTGCCAGCAGCCAGACAGGTTTCGGCGAAAAACTGTTTTTT.

This clonotype was seen repeatedly, ten times or more. The chain combines TRBV29-1 with TRBJ2-6, with no clear D. Trimming removed 4 bases at V and 0 bases at J, with 7 bases between. The CDR3 loop spans 14 amino acids. Germline CDR1 and CDR2: SQVTM and ANQGSEA. CDR3 protein: CSVAPYSGANVLTF. The CDR3 coding sequence is TGCAGCGTTGCACCGTACTCTGGGGCCAACGTCCTGACTTTC.

The chain links TRBV11-2 to TRBJ2-7; 8 bases are a match to TRBD1. This CDR3 has 16 amino acids. The V gene end was trimmed by 6 bases and the J gene end by 2 bases; junction bases not matched to a gene: 12. CDR1 and CDR2 from the germline V gene are SGHAT and FQNNGV. The chain's CDR3 is CASRPTPGTGAYEQYF. CDR3 in DNA: TGTGCCAGCAGACCTACGCCCGGGACAGGAGCCTACGAGCAGTACTTC.

This clonotype showed up many times. J is TRBJ2-2 and V is TRBV12-3 or TRBV12-4; maybe TRBD2 (6 bases). Trimming cost V 5 bases and J 1 base, with 23 bases left between them. The CDR3 runs to 19 residues. Here the CDR3 reads CASSGGPGPEGKNTGELFF. The CDR3 DNA follows: TGTGCCAGCAGTGGAGGGCCGGGACCCGAGGGGAAGAACACCGGGGAGCTGTTTTTT.

This clonotype was counted at least ten times. This CDR3 is CSAKRTNTGELFF. CDR3 DNA sequence: TGCAGTGCTAAGCGGACGAACACCGGGGAGCTGTTTTTT. The rearrangement joins TRBV20-1 to TRBJ2-2, with D possibly being TRBD2 (5 bases). V gave up 4 bases and J gave up 0 bases, with 6 bases separating them. Germline-derived CDR1 and CDR2 are DFQATT and SNEGSKA (reference sequence). The CDR3 has 13 amino acids.

This clonotype occurred many times. This rearrangement joins TRBV5-6 to TRBJ2-7; 12 nucleotides match TRBD1. The CDR3 is 17 residues long. Looked up from germline, CDR1 is SGHDT and CDR2 is YYEEEE. Losses at the gene ends were 4 bases for V and 1 base for J; bases not matched to a gene: 9. CDR3 in amino acids: CASSTPGQGAWSYEQYF. Here the CDR3 DNA reads TGTGCCAGCAGCACACCGGGACAGGGGGCTTGGTCCTACGAGCAGTACTTC.

This clonotype was found many times. This chain connects TRBV28 to TRBJ1-2; D is possibly TRBD1 (5 bases). V was clipped by 3 bases and J by 4 bases, with 9 bases between them. The germline gives CDR1 MDHEN, CDR2 SYDVKM. CDR3 size: 13 residues. CDR3 sequence (DNA): TGTGCCAGCAGTTTTCAGAGGGGCTATGGCTACACCTTC. The encoded protein is CASSFQRGYGYTF.

This chain links TRBV4-3 with TRBJ2-6, with D uncertain. V lost 1 base to trimming and J lost 1 base, with 11 bases between them. There are 17 residues in the CDR3. Germline V lookup: CDR1 LGHNA, CDR2 YSLEER. CDR3 DNA: TGCGCCAGCAGCCAAGGACCAGTGCTTTCTGGGGCCAACGTCCTGACTTTC. Its protein product is CASSQGPVLSGANVLTF.

This clonotype was seen a handful of times. The J gene is TRBJ1-5, the V gene TRBV3-2. TRBV3-2 is a known pseudogene. The CDR3 is 12 amino acids. The chain's CDR3 is CASSHTLEPQHF. Here the CDR3 DNA reads TGTGCCAGCAGCCATACGCTGGAGCCCCAGCATTTT.

This clonotype was observed a handful of times. The rearrangement links TRBV7-2 to TRBJ1-2; 7 bases map to TRBD1. The CDR3 has 15 residues. Trimming took 4 bases from V and 1 from J; bases not matched to a gene: 6. Looked up from germline, CDR1 is SGHTA and CDR2 is FQGNSA. The CDR3 spells CASSSIQGNNYGYTF. For the CDR3, the DNA is TGTGCCAGCAGCTCAATACAGGGGAATAACTATGGCTACACCTTC.

Ten or more counts support this clonotype. V usage is TRBV7-9 and J usage is TRBJ1-1, with TRBD1 matching over 9 bases. Unmatched junction bases numbered 6, after V lost 4 bases and J lost 6 bases. This CDR3 has 14 amino acids. The germline V gene encodes CDR1 SEHNR and CDR2 FQNEAQ (reference sequence). In DNA form, the CDR3 reads TGTGCCAGCAGCTCCTGGACAGGGGCCGCTGAAGCTTTCTTT. Amino acids: CASSSWTGAAEAFF. Using reference TRBV7-9 and TRBJ1-1 for the parts outside the CDR3, the full variable domain is DTGVSQNPRHKITKRGQNVTFRCDPISEHNRLYWYRQTLGQGPEFLTYFQNEAQLEKSRLLSDRFSAERPKGSFSTLEIQRTEQGDSAMYLCASSSWTGAAEAFFGQGTRLTVV.

The chain carries TRBV5-1 and TRBJ2-7, with TRBD1 matching over 9 bases. The junction had 8 bases not matched to a gene; V was cut back by 4 bases and J by 0 bases. The CDR3 loop spans 16 amino acids. CDR1 and CDR2 from the germline V gene are SGHRS and YFSETQ. The DNA of the CDR3 is TGCGCCAGCAGCCAGACAGGGGGATCATACTCCTACGAGCAGTACTTC. Translated: CASSQTGGSYSYEQYF.

This clonotype showed up just a few times. The chain joins TRBV14 to TRBJ1-6, with D unresolved. Trimming pared 4 bases from V and 6 bases from J, leaving 4 bases between. This CDR3 region has 12 residues. Germline V lookup: CDR1 SGHDN, CDR2 FVKESK. CDR3 sequence: CASSRANSPLHF. In nucleotides, the CDR3 is TGTGCCAGCAGCCGAGCTAATTCACCCCTCCACTTT. Full variable domain (rest looked up from reference TRBV14 and TRBJ1-6): EAGVTQFPSHSVIEKGQTVTLRCDPISGHDNLYWYRRVMGKEIKFLLHFVKESKQDESGMPNNRFLAERTGGTYSTLKVQPAELEDSGVYFCASSRANSPLHFGNGTRLTVT.

The chain carries TRBV13 and TRBJ1-3; TRBD1 is a possible D gene (5 bases). Between the trimmed V and J ends, which lost 0 bases and 2 bases, there was a span of 14 bases. In germline, CDR1 is PRHDT, CDR2 FYEKMQ (reference sequence). This CDR3 is 17 amino acids long. The CDR3 here is CASSLGYAGSPGNTIYF. CDR3 coding DNA: TGTGCCAGCAGCTTAGGCTACGCAGGGAGCCCTGGAAACACCATATATTTT.

This chain uses TRBV5-6 with TRBJ1-3; TRBD1 might be the D (5 bases). From germline, CDR1 is SGHDT and CDR2 YYEEEE. The CDR3 loop spans 17 amino acids. Trimming removed 0 bases at V and 4 bases at J, with 17 bases between. The CDR3 region is CASSLGGIGDAGNTIYF. DNA of the CDR3: TGTGCCAGCAGCTTGGGTGGGATAGGGGACGCAGGAAACACCATATATTTT.

Remarks on this clonotype: Possible read error: a much larger clone is one base away. The rearrangement uses TRBV20-1 and TRBJ2-7, with D perhaps TRBD1 or TRBD2 (5 bases each). The CDR3 spans 16 residues. CDR1 DFQATT and CDR2 SNEGSKA come from the germline V gene (reference sequence). The V end lost 3 bases, the J end lost 2 bases, and 20 bases lay between the germline ends. Here the CDR3 reads CSASEDCPWGTYEQYF. The CDR3, as DNA: TGCAGTGCTAGTGAAGACTGTCCCTGGGGGACCTACGAGCAGTACTTC.